The 22 T cell receptor beta chains below all came from one sample that was sequenced in a study of cytomegalovirus exposure and HLA in healthy donors. Amplification used 60 Vbeta primers and 13 Jbeta primers. This table comes from immunoSEQ multiplex PCR, and its TCRdb copy is limited to in-frame clones, with some not included. In the table there are approximately 88,000 clones, roughly four fifths of which are singletons. Sequenced input: PBMCs. The receptors were sampled from a young man in good health and CMV-seronegative.

J is TRBJ1-5 and V is TRBV7-2; D is unclear. The germline CDR1 and CDR2 sequences are SGHTA and FQGNSA. The CDR3 has 12 amino acids. V shed 5 bases and J shed 6 bases, with 8 bases lying between them. CDR3 protein: CASSRYGQPQHF. The CDR3 DNA follows: TGTGCCAGCAGCCGGTACGGTCAGCCCCAGCATTTT.

The V and J genes are TRBV6-5 and TRBJ2-1; 14 nucleotides match TRBD2. V trimming: 6 bases; J trimming: 9 bases; junction bases outside the gene matches: 7. This CDR3 comprises 15 residues. The germline CDR1 and CDR2 sequences are MNHEY and SVGAGI. CDR3 region: CASSRRGLAGVEQFF. As DNA, the CDR3 is TGTGCCAGCAGCCGAAGGGGACTAGCGGGAGTTGAGCAGTTCTTC.

This rearrangement joins TRBV28 to TRBJ1-5; 7 nucleotides match TRBD1. Germline assignment: CDR1 MDHEN and CDR2 SYDVKM. With V trimmed by 5 bases and J by 3 bases, 7 bases remained unmatched. The CDR3 extends over 15 amino acids. The CDR3 protein is CASSPGTGDNQPQHF. CDR3 nucleotide sequence: TGTGCCAGCAGTCCGGGTACAGGGGACAATCAGCCCCAGCATTTT.

The chain couples TRBV4-2 to TRBJ2-1; D not resolved. V was cut by 0 bases and J by 10 bases, with 10 bases left in between. The CDR3 runs 13 residues. Germline V gene data show CDR1 as LGHNA and CDR2 as YNFKEQ. Written as DNA, the CDR3 is TGTGCCAGCAGCCAAGATAGGAGTACCGAGCAGTTCTTC. It translates to CASSQDRSTEQFF.

There are a few counts of this clone. The chain links TRBV4-1 to TRBJ2-1; D unresolved. This CDR3 region has 17 residues. CDR1 is MGHRA and CDR2 is YSYEKL in the germline V gene. Trimming took off 1 base at V and 3 bases at J, with 16 bases between the two ends. The CDR3 is CASSQARFTRNYNEQFF. The CDR3 DNA reads TGCGCCAGCAGCCAAGCGAGGTTCACCCGAAACTACAATGAGCAGTTCTTC.

The sample holds a few counts of this clone. The chain carries TRBV11-1 and TRBJ2-3, with 7 bases aligning to TRBD2. V lost 1 base, J lost 1 base, and 5 bases stayed unmatched. The CDR3 covers 16 residues. CDR1 and CDR2 from the germline V gene are SGHAT and FQDESV (reference sequence). The CDR3 DNA reads TGTGCCAGCAGCTTAGATTTAGCGGGCCGCACAGATACGCAGTATTTT. Its protein is CASSLDLAGRTDTQYF. Together with reference TRBV11-1 and TRBJ2-3, the CDR3 gives the full variable domain: EAEVAQSPRYKITEKSQAVAFWCDPISGHATLYWYRQILGQGPELLVQFQDESVVDDSQLPKDRFSAERLKGVDSTLKIQPAELGDSAMYLCASSLDLAGRTDTQYFGPGTRLTVL.

The sample holds a few counts of this clone. The rearrangement links TRBV7-9 to TRBJ2-2; weak D call: TRBD1 (5 bases). Germline-derived CDR1 and CDR2 are SEHNR and FQNEAQ (reference sequence). Trimming removed 1 base from V and 7 bases from J, with 10 bases in between. There are 14 residues in the CDR3. The CDR3 region is CASSLVDSYGELFF. Written as DNA, the CDR3 is TGTGCCAGCAGCTTAGTCGACAGTTACGGGGAGCTGTTTTTT. The whole variable domain, filled in from reference TRBV7-9 and TRBJ2-2, reads DTGVSQNPRHKITKRGQNVTFRCDPISEHNRLYWYRQTLGQGPEFLTYFQNEAQLEKSRLLSDRFSAERPKGSFSTLEIQRTEQGDSAMYLCASSLVDSYGELFFGEGSRLTVL.

The chain employs TRBV7-6 and TRBJ2-7; 9 bases line up with TRBD2. CDR1 and CDR2 from the germline V gene are SGHVS and FNYEAQ. The CDR3 consists of 14 residues. The V and J ends lost 1 base and 4 bases, in that order; junction bases with no gene match: 2. Here the CDR3 DNA reads TGTGCCAGCAGCTTAGGGCGGGAGGGGTACGAGCAGTACTTC. It yields the protein CASSLGREGYEQYF.

This CDR3 is CASSRENQPQHF. In nucleotides, the CDR3 is TGTGCCAGCTCACGGGAGAATCAGCCCCAGCATTTT. The chain joins TRBV18 to TRBJ1-5; D gene unclear. Trimming took off 4 bases at V and 4 bases at J, with 5 bases between the two ends. Germline V CDR1 and CDR2: KGHSH, LQKENI. The CDR3 sequence is 12 residues long.

The chain is built from TRBV4-2 and TRBJ2-7; TRBD2 matches at 8 bases. The ends lost 1 base at V and 2 bases at J; junction bases unmatched: 10. The V gene's germline CDR1 is LGHNA and CDR2 YNFKEQ. The CDR3 is made up of 17 amino acids. The CDR3 sequence is CASSQVGTRLDPYEQYF. In nucleotides, the CDR3 is TGTGCCAGCAGCCAAGTAGGGACTAGACTCGACCCCTACGAGCAGTACTTC.

This chain joins TRBV4-1 and TRBJ1-6; 7 positions agree with TRBD1. This CDR3 contains 20 residues. Germline V CDR1 and CDR2: MGHRA, YSYEKL. The V and J ends lost 1 base and 7 bases, in that order; junction bases with no gene match: 19. Here the CDR3 DNA reads TGCGCCAGCAGCCAAGGAAGTTCAAGCCGGGGAGCCAGGGGGAATTCACCCCTCCACTTT. Protein: CASSQGSSSRGARGNSPLHF.

The CDR3 sequence: CASSLAPATVNTGELFF. The CDR3 DNA sequence: TGTGCCAGCAGCTTAGCGCCGGCGACAGTGAACACCGGGGAGCTGTTTTTT. The chain recombines TRBV7-9 with TRBJ2-2, with D perhaps TRBD1 (5 bases). Germline V gives CDR1 SEHNR, CDR2 FQNEAQ (reference sequence). V lost 0 bases and J 1 base, leaving 12 bases between the germline ends. The CDR3 has 17 amino acids.

For the CDR3, the DNA is TGTGCCAGTAGTATAAAGGACAACTTTAAGGCTTCCACCTACGAGCAGTACTTC. Protein: CASSIKDNFKASTYEQYF. The V and J genes are TRBV19 and TRBJ2-7; TRBD1 is a possible D gene (5 bases). Germline CDR1 reads LNHDA; CDR2 reads SQIVND (reference sequence). Deletions cut 2 bases from V and 2 bases from J, with 22 bases between. The CDR3 extends over 18 amino acids.

The chain links TRBV6-5 to TRBJ2-7; perhaps TRBD2 as D (5 bases). Between the trimmed V and J ends, which lost 5 bases and 3 bases, there was a span of 11 bases. This CDR3 is built from 13 residues. Per the germline V gene, CDR1 is MNHEY and CDR2 is SVGAGI. The CDR3 sequence: CASSLSGIYEQYF. The CDR3 DNA is TGTGCCAGCAGTCTAAGCGGAATCTACGAGCAGTACTTC.

The chain carries TRBV5-1 and TRBJ1-3, with D perhaps matching TRBD1 (5 bases). The CDR3 is made up of 16 amino acids. V dropped 2 bases and J dropped 2 bases, with 14 bases sitting between them. Per germline, CDR1 SGHRS and CDR2 YFSETQ. The CDR3 spells CASSFTRGLPGNTIYF. The CDR3 region has the DNA TGCGCCAGCAGCTTCACACGGGGACTCCCTGGAAACACCATATATTTT.

The chain couples TRBV19 to TRBJ2-5; a weak D match, TRBD1 (6 bases). The V gene's germline CDR1 is LNHDA and CDR2 SQIVND (reference sequence). V lost 5 bases, J lost 1 base, and 8 bases lay in between. The CDR3 extends over 13 amino acids. Here the CDR3 DNA reads TGTGCCAGTAGTGACAGGCTCCAAGAGACCCAGTACTTC. Its protein product is CASSDRLQETQYF.

The chain links TRBV7-9 to TRBJ2-5, with TRBD1 matching 9 bases. This CDR3 has 17 amino acids. Germline CDR1 and CDR2: SEHNR and FQNEAQ (reference sequence). Trimming removed 2 bases from V and 4 bases from J; junction bases left unmatched: 11. The DNA for the CDR3 is TGTGCCAGCAGCTTATTTCTTGGGACAGGGAGGCCAGAGACCCAGTACTTC. As protein: CASSLFLGTGRPETQYF.

The CDR3 DNA sequence: TGTGCCAGTACCCCGGCGGCAAGCTCTGGAAACACCATATATTTT. It yields the protein CASTPAASSGNTIYF. V is TRBV19 and J is TRBJ1-3; no clear D gene. The CDR3 is 15 amino acids. Trimming removed 7 bases at V and 0 bases at J, with 13 bases between. Germline V gives CDR1 LNHDA, CDR2 SQIVND (reference sequence). Full variable domain (missing parts from reference TRBV19 and TRBJ1-3): DGGITQSPKYLFRKEGQNVTLSCEQNLNHDAMYWYRQDPGQGLRLIYYSQIVNDFQKGDIAEGYSVSREKKESFPLTVTSAQKNPTAFYLCASTPAASSGNTIYFGEGSWLTVV.

This clone was observed a handful of times. V usage is TRBV6-1 and J usage is TRBJ2-1; D is perhaps TRBD1 (5 bases). The CDR3 sequence is 15 residues long. V lost 1 base and J 2 bases, leaving 9 bases between the germline ends. From germline, CDR1 is MNHNS and CDR2 SASEGT. The CDR3 sequence is CASSEVQDTYNEQFF. The CDR3, as DNA: TGTGCCAGCAGTGAAGTACAGGACACCTACAATGAGCAGTTCTTC.

The table lists this clone with a count of one. The chain recombines TRBV7-6 with TRBJ2-1; D gene ambiguous. The CDR3 consists of 13 residues. Per germline, CDR1 SGHVS and CDR2 FNYEAQ. V lost 4 bases, J lost 1 base, and 5 bases lay in between. DNA of the CDR3: TGTGCCAGCAGCTCACAGTCCTACAATGAGCAGTTCTTC. It specifies CASSSQSYNEQFF.

The V gene is TRBV6-5, the J gene TRBJ2-7; 9 positions match TRBD1. The CDR3 extends over 14 amino acids. The germline CDR1 and CDR2 sequences are MNHEY and SVGAGI. V was pared by 6 bases and J by 3 bases, with 6 bases of the junction left unmatched. Here the CDR3 reads CASREGQGGYEQYF. CDR3 DNA sequence: TGTGCCAGCAGAGAGGGACAGGGAGGCTACGAGCAGTACTTC.

The CDR3 here is CASSLTHGKGYEQYF. CDR3 sequence (DNA): TGTGCCAGCAGTCTAACCCACGGGAAAGGCTACGAGCAGTACTTC. This chain uses TRBV27 with TRBJ2-7, with D perhaps TRBD2 (5 bases). This CDR3 is 15 amino acids long. Germline V gene data show CDR1 as MNHEY and CDR2 as SMNVEV (reference sequence). V lost 5 bases and J 3 bases, leaving 17 bases between the germline ends.